This T cell receptor (beta chain) appears in the sequencing data of a study of T cell repertoires in cytomegalovirus infection. The sample holds a few counts of this clonotype. The CDR3 runs 16 residues. Germline-derived CDR1 and CDR2 are MDHEN and SYDVKM. Between the trimmed V and J ends, which lost 6 bases and 2 bases, there was a span of 20 bases. Each CDR3 protein is one row after TCRdb ran MiXCR on the reads. The repertoire holds around 170,000 distinct CDR3 sequences, roughly a sixth seen once, with 18% in the top ten. Specimen: CD8+ T cells from PBMCs. The source of this sequence is a human donor in good health (CMV status not recorded). Some clones in this sample may be carry-over from other donors' samples. V is TRBV28 and J is TRBJ2-7; D not resolved. The CDR3 region is CASSKFPDQSTYEQYF. As DNA, the CDR3 is TGTGCCAGCAGCAAATTTCCCGATCAATCCACCTACGAGCAGTACTTC.